The 11 T cell receptor beta chains below all came from one sample that was sequenced in a study of shared clonotypes between healthy human individuals. TCRdb's table, derived via immunoSEQ multiplex PCR, lists solely in-frame clones and lacks some. The sample has about 1 million clones, under 80% seen once; the top ten hold 1.4%. Sequencing was performed on memory CD4+ T cells sorted from blood. The subset was: CD45RA-negative fraction. These receptor sequences come from a man aged 18 to 30 in good health.

The rearrangement joins TRBV30 to TRBJ2-7, with D possibly matching TRBD1 (6 bases). Germline V gene data show CDR1 as GTSNPN and CDR2 as SVGIG (reference sequence). The CDR3 runs 11 residues. V was pared by 4 bases and J by 3 bases, with 7 bases between. As DNA, the CDR3 is TGTGCCTGGACACAGGGCTACGAGCAGTACTTC. The encoded protein is CAWTQGYEQYF.

The rearrangement uses TRBV5-1 and TRBJ2-5, with D unclear. The ends were cut back, 0 bases at V and 2 bases at J, with 14 bases in the middle. Germline CDR1 reads SGHRS; CDR2 reads YFSETQ. The CDR3 sequence is 16 residues long. The CDR3 coding sequence is TGCGCCAGCAGCTTGGGTCCCCTAGGAAAGCAAGAGACCCAGTACTTC. It codes for CASSLGPLGKQETQYF.

This rearrangement joins TRBV7-9 to TRBJ2-1; no definite D call. The CDR3 runs to 13 residues. V lost 5 bases and J lost 9, with 14 bases in between. CDR1 is SEHNR, CDR2 FQNEAQ, per germline (reference sequence). CDR3 nucleotide sequence: TGTGCCAGCAGCCCCCAAGGACCCGGTGAGCAGTTCTTC. Translated: CASSPQGPGEQFF.

The chain uses TRBV9 and TRBJ2-2; D perhaps matches TRBD2 (6 bases). V lost 4 bases and J 6 bases, leaving 22 bases between the germline ends. In germline, CDR1 is SGDLS, CDR2 YYNGEE. There are 17 residues in the CDR3. CDR3 sequence reads: CASSPSLAWGGAGELFF. The CDR3 DNA follows: TGTGCCAGCAGCCCGTCGCTAGCGTGGGGTGGGGCCGGGGAGCTGTTTTTT.

Concerning this clone: This specimen includes other DNA sequences encoding the same CDR3. The chain employs TRBV30 and TRBJ2-7, with D possibly matching TRBD1 (6 bases). From germline, CDR1 is GTSNPN and CDR2 SVGIG (reference sequence). Trimming took off 0 bases at V and 5 bases at J, with 8 bases between the two ends. The CDR3 contains 12 residues. The CDR3 DNA is TGTGCCTGGAGTGTACAGGGTCACGAGCAGTACTTC. This gives the protein CAWSVQGHEQYF.

This clone appeared a single time. The chain carries TRBV27 and TRBJ1-2; 10 nucleotides align to TRBD1. The CDR3 contains 14 residues. Germline CDR1 MNHEY, CDR2 SMNVEV (reference sequence). Unmatched junction bases numbered 5, after V lost 6 bases and J lost 4 bases. The CDR3 spells CASRRQGASYGYTF. CDR3 nucleotides: TGTGCCAGCAGACGACAGGGGGCTAGCTATGGCTACACCTTC.

This chain uses TRBV28 with TRBJ2-5; D is unclear. Trimming shortened V by 3 bases and J by 5 bases, and 13 bases separated the two germline ends. Germline CDR1 reads MDHEN; CDR2 reads SYDVKM. The CDR3 extends over 14 amino acids. This CDR3 reads CASSLSGSWETQYF. CDR3 nucleotides: TGTGCCAGCAGTTTGTCGGGTTCTTGGGAGACCCAGTACTTC.

This chain joins TRBV7-2 and TRBJ2-1; D is perhaps TRBD2 (6 bases). V was shortened by 4 bases and J by 0 bases, with 13 bases between the two germline ends. Germline V CDR1 and CDR2: SGHTA, FQGNSA. The CDR3 is 16 amino acids. The CDR3 region has the DNA TGTGCCAGCAGCTCCCTTAGCGGCAGCTCCTACAATGAGCAGTTCTTC. Amino acids: CASSSLSGSSYNEQFF.

The chain has TRBV4-2 and TRBJ2-2, with no clear D. V was pared by 1 base and J by 0 bases, with 9 bases between. The CDR3 has 16 amino acids. Germline CDR1 is LGHNA and CDR2 is YNFKEQ. In DNA, the CDR3 is TGTGCCAGCAGCCAAGTGGCAGCGACGAACACCGGGGAGCTGTTTTTT. Amino acid sequence: CASSQVAATNTGELFF.

The chain is built from TRBV27 and TRBJ2-7; D gene ambiguous. The CDR3 runs 14 residues. V was shortened by 8 bases and J by 0 bases, with 14 bases between the two germline ends. Germline V gene data show CDR1 as MNHEY and CDR2 as SMNVEV (reference sequence). The CDR3: CASPTASHSYEQYF. The CDR3 nucleotides read TGTGCCAGCCCGACCGCTTCCCACTCCTACGAGCAGTACTTC.

The chain couples TRBV6-5 to TRBJ1-2; the match to TRBD1 covers 10 bases. V lost 2 bases and J lost 3; bases outside the gene matches: 3. The CDR3 consists of 15 residues. Germline values: CDR1 MNHEY, CDR2 SVGAGI. CDR3 sequence reads: CASSYRTGGHYGYTF. The CDR3 nucleotides are TGTGCCAGCAGTTACCGGACAGGGGGACACTATGGCTACACCTTC.